Included here is one T cell receptor beta chain sequence, with context. This clone has only a few counts. Its binding antigen is unknown. Base qualities are not recorded, but no much larger clone differs from it by a single base. The data were taken from a study of beta chain features in type 1 diabetes (dated by TCRdb to 2016 to 2019). About the investigation overall: Mean age, gender distribution, total cell number and subset yield did not differ between patients and healthy donors. A total of 107,917,701 sorted cells were examined across all samples, and a strong correlation was observed between cell number per subset and RNA yield. The study compared the TCRB repertoires of sorted circulating CD4+ T cell subsets in recently diagnosed type 1 diabetes patients with those in matched healthy donors. Regulatory and stem cell-like memory subsets were obtained from only 8 patients and roughly 8 healthy donors, while naive and central memory subsets were obtained from all 28 donors. Paper-wide results and their limitations: Shorter templates might have been favored by PCR, but patient and control samples were amplified and corrected together, so both groups would have been affected equally by any skew. A moderate but significant shortening of TCRB CDR3 length was observed in type 1 diabetes patients in all four CD4+ subsets. Because cDNA rather than genomic DNA was sequenced, highly expressing activated cells could have been over-represented, although no difference in activation and CD3 levels was found between groups. The naive, central memory and regulatory TCRB repertoires appeared to resemble one another more closely among patients than among healthy donors. Because small numbers of individuals were included in the HLA sub-analyses, any influence of HLA type on TCRB rearrangement was left unresolved. Fewer insertions and more nucleotide deletions at VDJ recombination sites were observed in patients with type 1 diabetes, implying thymic rearrangement abnormalities.

Spanning cysteine to phenylalanine, the CDR3 consists of 16 amino acids. Only the CDR3 part of the read is kept: 48 bases, read in frame from the first base. Taken from the germline V gene, the CDR1 and CDR2 loops are SGDLS and YYNGEE. V lost 2 bases and J lost 2 bases; the stretch between them is 13 bases long. The entire amount of isolated RNA was reverse transcribed using the High Capacity cDNA Reverse Transcription Kit, so the sequenced TCRB transcripts were expressed ones. Deep immunoSEQ sequencing was applied to naive, central memory and regulatory T cell samples, giving an average of approximately 4 million total reads per sample. Sorted cells were lysed in RLT buffer, and RNA was extracted using DNase-treated RNeasy Micro or Mini kits according to cell number. To prevent cross-contamination, each cell subset was processed individually, whereas patient and healthy donor samples were processed jointly. Using the immunoSEQ multiplex PCR, TCRB sequences were amplified from cDNA into 87-bp fragments spanning the CDR3 region. Amplicons were sequenced on the Illumina HiSeq platform. Processing in the source paper ran as follows. PCR bias was corrected computationally using synthetic template baselines, and reads within Hamming distance 2 were collapsed, with unmergeable singletons discarded. Reads were aligned against IMGT so that V, D and J genes, CDR3 length and insertions or deletions at six rearrangement sites could be assigned. Within each subset, clonotype counts were normalized to sorted cell number, and only after that were true diversity and Gini coefficients computed with the tcR R package. The overlap coefficient, calculated on TCRB nucleotide sequences, was used to measure repertoire sharing. Out-of-frame TCRB sequences from naive cells were analyzed to stand in for the pre-selection repertoire. In TCRdb, the immuneACCESS table is reduced to in-frame sequences with V and J assigned. These tables do not hold every clone; where another copy was compared, an unresolved V gene accounts for under half, and the others remain unexplained. That table is the source of V, J and clone size, and D and trimming were worked out from the DNA. For this sample there are about 620,000 clones; 15% to 18% appear just once. Jointly, the top ten make up more than 0.08% of the sample.

A single peripheral blood draw of roughly 0.11 L on average was collected from each donor into heparinised tubes. Naive, central memory, regulatory and stem cell-like memory CD4+ T cells were sorted on a BD FACSAria II using a panel including CD45RO, CCR7, CD25, CD127, CD95 and CD27. Purity was above 95% for every sorted population. PBMCs were isolated right away by Lymphoprep density gradient centrifugation and were stained directly, without culture. To minimize batch effects, samples were stained and sorted in pairs, one healthy donor with one patient per experiment. The receptor comes from a young man in good health. This chain joins TRBV9 to TRBJ2-2, and perhaps TRBD2 as D gene, on 6 matching bases. Sequencing used naive CD4+ T cells from blood. What the cell subset or site label conveys for this sample: true naive CD4+ T cells. The CDR3 here reads CASSVRAGSNTGELFF. The DNA sequence is as follows: TGTGCCAGCAGCGTCAGAGCGGGTTCTAACACCGGGGAGCTGTTTTTT.